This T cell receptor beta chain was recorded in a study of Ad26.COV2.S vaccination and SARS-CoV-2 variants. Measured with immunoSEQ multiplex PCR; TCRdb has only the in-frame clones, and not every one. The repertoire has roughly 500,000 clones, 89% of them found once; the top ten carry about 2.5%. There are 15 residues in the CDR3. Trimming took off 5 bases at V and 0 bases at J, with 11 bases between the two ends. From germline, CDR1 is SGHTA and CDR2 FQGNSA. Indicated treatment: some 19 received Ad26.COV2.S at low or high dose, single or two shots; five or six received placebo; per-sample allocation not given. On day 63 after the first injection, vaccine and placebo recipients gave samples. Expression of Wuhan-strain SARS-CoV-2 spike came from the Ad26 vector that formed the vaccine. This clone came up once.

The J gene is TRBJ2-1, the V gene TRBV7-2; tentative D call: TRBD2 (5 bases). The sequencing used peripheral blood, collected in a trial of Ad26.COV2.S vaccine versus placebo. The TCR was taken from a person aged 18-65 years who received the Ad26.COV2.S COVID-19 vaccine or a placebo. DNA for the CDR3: TGTGCCAGCAGCACAGCGGACCCCTCCTACAATGAGCAGTTCTTC. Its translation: CASSTADPSYNEQFF.